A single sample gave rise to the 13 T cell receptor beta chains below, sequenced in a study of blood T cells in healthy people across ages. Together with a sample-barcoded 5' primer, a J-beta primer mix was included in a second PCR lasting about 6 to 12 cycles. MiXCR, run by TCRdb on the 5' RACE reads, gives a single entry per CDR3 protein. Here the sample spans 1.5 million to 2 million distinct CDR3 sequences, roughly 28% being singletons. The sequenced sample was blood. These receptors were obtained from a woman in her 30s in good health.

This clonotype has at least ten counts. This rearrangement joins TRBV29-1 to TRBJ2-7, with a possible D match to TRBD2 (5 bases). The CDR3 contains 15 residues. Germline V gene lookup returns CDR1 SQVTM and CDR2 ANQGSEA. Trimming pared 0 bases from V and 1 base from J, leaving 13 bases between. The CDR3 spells CSVEEGRGFSYEQYF. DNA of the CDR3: TGCAGCGTTGAAGAAGGGCGAGGGTTTTCCTACGAGCAGTACTTC.

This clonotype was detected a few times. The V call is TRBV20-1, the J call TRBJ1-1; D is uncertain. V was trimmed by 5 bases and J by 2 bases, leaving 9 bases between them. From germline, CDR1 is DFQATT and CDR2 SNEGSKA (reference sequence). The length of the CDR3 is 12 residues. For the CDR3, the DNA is TGCAGTGCTTCACACACCAACACTGAAGCTTTCTTT. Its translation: CSASHTNTEAFF.

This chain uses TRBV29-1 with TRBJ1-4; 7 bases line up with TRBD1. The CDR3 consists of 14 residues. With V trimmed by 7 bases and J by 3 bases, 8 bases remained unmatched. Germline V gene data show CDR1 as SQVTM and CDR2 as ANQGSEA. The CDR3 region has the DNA TGCAGCGCCTCTACAGGGGTGGCTAATGAAAAACTGTTTTTT. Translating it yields CSASTGVANEKLFF.

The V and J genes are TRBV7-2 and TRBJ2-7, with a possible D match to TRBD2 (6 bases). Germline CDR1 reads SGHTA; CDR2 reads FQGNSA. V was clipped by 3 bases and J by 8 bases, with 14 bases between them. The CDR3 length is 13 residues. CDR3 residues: CASSFGRGYQQYF. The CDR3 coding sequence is TGTGCCAGCAGCTTCGGACGGGGGTATCAGCAGTACTTC.

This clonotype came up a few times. The CDR3 spells CSGGGGVATESDTQYF. The CDR3 region has the DNA TGCAGTGGGGGAGGAGGAGTTGCTACCGAGTCAGATACGCAGTATTTT. This chain uses TRBV20-1 with TRBJ2-3; weak D call: TRBD2 (6 bases). Trimming pared 7 bases from V and 4 bases from J, leaving 24 bases between. This CDR3 has 16 residues. The V gene's germline CDR1 is DFQATT and CDR2 SNEGSKA (reference sequence).

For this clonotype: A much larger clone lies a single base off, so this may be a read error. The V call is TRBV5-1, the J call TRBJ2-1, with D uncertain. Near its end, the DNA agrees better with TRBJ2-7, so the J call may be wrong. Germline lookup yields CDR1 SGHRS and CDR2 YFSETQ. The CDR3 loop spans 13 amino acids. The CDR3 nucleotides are TGCGCCGGCAGCTTGGTAGGTTCCAACGAGCAGTACTTC. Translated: CAGSLVGSNEQYF.

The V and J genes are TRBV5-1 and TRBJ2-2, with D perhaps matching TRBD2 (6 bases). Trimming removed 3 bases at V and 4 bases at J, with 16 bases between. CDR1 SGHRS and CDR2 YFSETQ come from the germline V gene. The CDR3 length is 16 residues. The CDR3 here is CASSSQPTRGTGELFF. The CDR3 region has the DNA TGCGCCAGCAGCTCCCAACCGACTAGAGGCACCGGGGAGCTGTTTTTT.

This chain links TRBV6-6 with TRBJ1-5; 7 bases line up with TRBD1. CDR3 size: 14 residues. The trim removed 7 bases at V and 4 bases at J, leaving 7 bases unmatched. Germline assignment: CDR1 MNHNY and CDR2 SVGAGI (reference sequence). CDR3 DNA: TGTGCCAGCAACCCAGGACAGGCTAATCAGCCCCAGCATTTT. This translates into CASNPGQANQPQHF.

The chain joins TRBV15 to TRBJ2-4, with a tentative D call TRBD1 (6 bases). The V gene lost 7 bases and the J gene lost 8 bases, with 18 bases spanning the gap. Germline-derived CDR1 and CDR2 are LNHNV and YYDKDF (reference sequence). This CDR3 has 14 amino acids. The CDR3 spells CATTSGQGLDIQYF. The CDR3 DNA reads TGTGCCACCACCTCAGGGCAGGGGTTGGACATTCAGTACTTC.

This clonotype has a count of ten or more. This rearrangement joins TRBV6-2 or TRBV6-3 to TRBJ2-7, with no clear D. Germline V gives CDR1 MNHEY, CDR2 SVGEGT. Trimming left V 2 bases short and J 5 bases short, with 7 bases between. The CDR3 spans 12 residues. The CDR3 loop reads CASSYASHEQYF. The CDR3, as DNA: TGTGCCAGCAGTTACGCTTCCCACGAGCAGTACTTC.

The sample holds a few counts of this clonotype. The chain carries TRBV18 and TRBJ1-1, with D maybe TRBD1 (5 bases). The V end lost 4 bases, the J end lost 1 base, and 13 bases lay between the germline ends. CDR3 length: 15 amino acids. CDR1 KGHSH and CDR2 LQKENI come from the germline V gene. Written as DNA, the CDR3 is TGTGCCAGCTCACGCCAAGGGGACGGGAACACTGAAGCTTTCTTT. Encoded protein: CASSRQGDGNTEAFF.

The CDR3 DNA follows: TGTGCCAGTTCCAGGGTTGGTAATTCACCCCTCCACTTT. Translating gives CASSRVGNSPLHF. The chain employs TRBV19 and TRBJ1-6, with D possibly being TRBD1 (5 bases). Germline V CDR1 and CDR2: LNHDA, SQIVND (reference sequence). The CDR3 sequence is 13 residues long. Trimming removed 8 bases at V and 6 bases at J, with 11 bases between.

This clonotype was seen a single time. The CDR3 DNA follows: TGTGCCAGCAGGTTCGACAGGGCGGGCACTGAAGCTTTCTTT. Its protein is CASRFDRAGTEAFF. The genes are TRBV6-1 and TRBJ1-1, with 7 bases that match TRBD1. CDR3 size: 14 residues. V shed 6 bases and J 4 bases; nucleotides not matched to a gene: 8. Germline CDR1 and CDR2: MNHNS and SASEGT.